The 17 T cell receptor beta chains presented below share a single source sample, sequenced in a study of shared clonotypes between healthy human individuals. Measured with immunoSEQ multiplex PCR; TCRdb has only the in-frame clones, and not every one. The profile shows just over 2,000,000 clones, 90% to 95% of them singletons. The sequencing sample was made of naive CD4+ T cells sorted from blood. Subset described: CD45RA+ positively selected. The source of these receptors is a man younger than 35 in good health.

V is TRBV2 and J is TRBJ1-5; D remains ambiguous. The CDR3 is 14 residues long. Germline loops: CDR1 SNHLY, CDR2 FYNNEI. Deletions cut 1 base from V and 7 bases from J, with 11 bases between. The CDR3: CASSEEAVKQPQHF. The CDR3 nucleotides are TGTGCCAGCAGTGAAGAAGCAGTAAAACAGCCCCAGCATTTT.

V is TRBV6-1 and J is TRBJ1-2; D perhaps matches TRBD1 (5 bases). CDR3 length equals 14 residues. Germline V gene sequence: CDR1 MNHNS, CDR2 SASEGT. The V end was cut by 6 bases, the J end by 8 bases, with 19 bases between. The chain's CDR3 is CASSRDLTSGGYTF. For the CDR3, the DNA is TGTGCCAGCAGCCGGGACCTTACCTCAGGGGGCTACACCTTC.

This clone turned up a few times. The chain links TRBV28 to TRBJ1-3; D might be TRBD1 (5 bases). The V end lost 8 bases, the J end lost 7 bases, and 12 bases lay between the germline ends. From germline, CDR1 is MDHEN and CDR2 SYDVKM. The CDR3 is 12 amino acids. Here the CDR3 reads CASERRGNTIYF. The CDR3 DNA is TGTGCCAGCGAACGTCGGGGGAACACCATATATTTT.

This chain links TRBV2 with TRBJ1-5; 8 nucleotides align to TRBD1. This CDR3 is built from 14 residues. The V segment lost 6 bases and the J segment 2 bases; nucleotides outside the gene matches: 3. The V gene's germline CDR1 is SNHLY and CDR2 FYNNEI. Here the CDR3 reads CASRETGGNQPQHF. DNA of the CDR3: TGTGCCAGCAGAGAGACAGGGGGCAATCAGCCCCAGCATTTT.

The V call is TRBV10-1, the J call TRBJ2-1; 12 nucleotides align to TRBD2. V lost 3 bases and J lost 8; bases outside the gene matches: 5. The length of the CDR3 is 15 residues. Per the germline V gene, CDR1 is WNHNN and CDR2 is SYGVQD (reference sequence). CDR3 residues: CASSEASGGAYEQFF. CDR3 sequence (DNA): TGCGCCAGCAGTGAAGCTAGCGGGGGGGCCTATGAGCAGTTCTTC.

This rearrangement joins TRBV11-2 to TRBJ2-5; D may match TRBD1 or TRBD2 (5 bases each). The germline V gene encodes CDR1 SGHAT and CDR2 FQNNGV. The ends were cut back, 6 bases at V and 3 bases at J, with 5 bases in the middle. This CDR3 contains 11 residues. The CDR3 here is CASRGEETQYF. The DNA of the CDR3 is TGTGCCAGCAGGGGGGAAGAGACCCAGTACTTC.

The V call is TRBV29-1, the J call TRBJ2-3, with unresolved D. This CDR3 has 12 amino acids. Trimming stripped 8 bases from V and 6 bases from J, with 15 bases between. Per the germline V gene, CDR1 is SQVTM and CDR2 is ANQGSEA. The CDR3 DNA reads TGCAGCTTCCAGACTTTCGGGGATACGCAGTATTTT. This sequence encodes CSFQTFGDTQYF.

The chain links TRBV9 to TRBJ2-2; unclear D gene. Trimming cost V 3 bases and J 7 bases, with 19 bases left between them. Germline V gene data show CDR1 as SGDLS and CDR2 as YYNGEE. The CDR3 extends over 16 amino acids. CDR3 DNA sequence: TGTGCCAGCAGCGCCGCCTCCGATCCGGGTAGCGGGGAGCTGTTTTTT. Translating it yields CASSAASDPGSGELFF.

V usage is TRBV28 and J usage is TRBJ2-2, with 8 positions matching TRBD1. Germline CDR1 is MDHEN and CDR2 is SYDVKM. The length of the CDR3 is 16 residues. V trimming: 5 bases; J trimming: 1 base; junction bases outside the gene matches: 6. CDR3 protein: CASSHGTGRNTGELFF. DNA of the CDR3: TGTGCCAGCAGTCACGGGACAGGAAGGAACACCGGGGAGCTGTTTTTT.

The CDR3 DNA reads as TGCGCCAGCAGCCAACCCACAAAAGGGGCCTACAATGAGCAGTTCTTC. The encoded protein is CASSQPTKGAYNEQFF. The chain couples TRBV4-1 to TRBJ2-1; possibly TRBD1 for D (5 bases). V was cut by 2 bases and J by 2 bases, with 13 bases left in between. The CDR3 totals 16 residues. Looked up from germline, CDR1 is MGHRA and CDR2 is YSYEKL.

The CDR3 here is CSASSGDEQYF. The CDR3 DNA reads as TGCAGTGCTAGCTCTGGGGACGAGCAGTACTTC. This sequence joins TRBV20-1 and TRBJ2-7; D uncertain. V was pared by 3 bases and J by 5 bases, with 8 bases between. Germline V gene sequence: CDR1 DFQATT, CDR2 SNEGSKA (reference sequence). CDR3 length: 11 amino acids.

The count of this clone is one. The rearrangement links TRBV19 to TRBJ2-4, with D uncertain. The CDR3 is 15 amino acids. V shed 7 bases and J shed 0 bases, with 13 bases lying between them. Germline assignment: CDR1 LNHDA and CDR2 SQIVND (reference sequence). The CDR3 nucleotides read TGTGCCAGTAAGATCCAGGTTCTAGCCAAAAACATTCAGTACTTC. As protein: CASKIQVLAKNIQYF.

V usage is TRBV5-1 and J usage is TRBJ1-4; D possibly corresponds to TRBD1 (6 bases). V was cut by 0 bases and J by 8 bases, with 14 bases left in between. Germline-derived CDR1 and CDR2 are SGHRS and YFSETQ. The CDR3 extends over 15 amino acids. The CDR3 loop is CASSLEAGAREKLFF. CDR3 bases: TGCGCCAGCAGCTTGGAGGCAGGGGCAAGGGAAAAACTGTTTTTT.

The rearrangement joins TRBV6-4 to TRBJ2-5, with D perhaps TRBD1 (5 bases). V lost 10 bases to trimming and J lost 5 bases, with 17 bases between them. The CDR3 is 13 residues long. Germline V CDR1 and CDR2: MRHNA, SNTAGT. The CDR3 sequence is CAKTRTRRETQYF. The DNA of the CDR3 is TGTGCCAAGACAAGGACACGACGGGAGACCCAGTACTTC.

This clone was picked up one time. Distinct nucleotide sequences in the sample also encode this CDR3. The CDR3 protein is CASSIGGGRGETQYF. As DNA, the CDR3 is TGTGCCAGTAGTATAGGAGGGGGCCGTGGGGAGACCCAGTACTTC. The chain carries TRBV19 and TRBJ2-5, with 7 nucleotides matching TRBD1. Germline CDR1 LNHDA, CDR2 SQIVND (reference sequence). V lost 1 base, J lost 5 bases, and 7 bases stayed unmatched. The CDR3 loop spans 15 amino acids.

The V gene is TRBV5-4, the J gene TRBJ2-5; 12 nucleotides agree with TRBD2. Looked up from germline, CDR1 is SGHNT and CDR2 is YYREEE (reference sequence). CDR3 length: 16 amino acids. J lost 2 bases, V lost 7 bases, and 9 bases had no gene match. Here the CDR3 DNA reads TGTGCCAGCTTTAAATCGACTAGCGGGAGTCAAGAGACCCAGTACTTC. It yields the protein CASFKSTSGSQETQYF.

This chain uses TRBV5-4 with TRBJ2-5, with D tentatively TRBD2 (6 bases). V lost 4 bases and J 3 bases, leaving 10 bases between the germline ends. The CDR3 extends over 13 amino acids. Germline V gives CDR1 SGHNT, CDR2 YYREEE (reference sequence). CDR3 nucleotide sequence: TGTGCCAGCAGCAACGGACTAAAAGAGACCCAGTACTTC. Translation gives CASSNGLKETQYF.